This is a list of T cell receptor beta chains from one sample in a study of T cell responses to AZD1222 COVID-19 vaccine. Data came from immunoSEQ multiplex PCR; TCRdb stores just in-frame clones and leaves some out. This table has roughly 50,000 clones, 70% to 90% appearing once. Material: peripheral blood, obtained on day 0 of AZD1222 vaccination. These receptor sequences come from an adult in good health. Both conserved end residues are trimmed from each CDR3. Only some rows state a clone size, as once, few, many or a class for expanded clones.

TRBJ2-7 NA TRBV5-4 ASSSDRGRSEQY
TRBJ2-7 NA TRBV9 ASSVGGQGYEQY
TRBJ2-7 NA TRBV7-9 ASSSRQGVEQY
TRBJ2-5 once TRBV3-1/TRBV3-2 ASSPPGQTYQETQY
TRBJ2-7 NA TRBV3-1/TRBV3-2 ASSQVPGRYEQY
TRBJ1-5 few TRBV28 ASSDWTASSNQPQH
TRBJ1-4 NA TRBV24-1 ATSDQGTGGNEKLF
TRBJ1-2 NA TRBV7-8 ASSLRDYGYT
TRBJ2-7 few TRBV11-2 ASSLMEEQY
TRBJ1-3 NA TRBV19 ASSPRRQSSGNTIY
TRBJ2-7 few TRBV7-6 ASSSGLSREQY
TRBJ1-5 NA TRBV18 ASSPGAGVPGSQH